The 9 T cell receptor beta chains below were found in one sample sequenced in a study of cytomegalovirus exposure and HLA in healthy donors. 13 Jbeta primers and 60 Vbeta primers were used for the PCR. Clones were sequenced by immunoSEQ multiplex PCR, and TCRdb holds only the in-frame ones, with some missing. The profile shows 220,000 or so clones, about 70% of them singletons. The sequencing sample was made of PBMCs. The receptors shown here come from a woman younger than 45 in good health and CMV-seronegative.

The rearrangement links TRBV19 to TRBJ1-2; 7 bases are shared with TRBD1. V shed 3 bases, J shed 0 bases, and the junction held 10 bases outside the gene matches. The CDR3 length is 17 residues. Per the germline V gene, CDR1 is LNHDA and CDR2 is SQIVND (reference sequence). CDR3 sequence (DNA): TGTGCCAGTAGTATCGGACAGGCGCGGATAGCTAACTATGGCTACACCTTC. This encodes CASSIGQARIANYGYTF.

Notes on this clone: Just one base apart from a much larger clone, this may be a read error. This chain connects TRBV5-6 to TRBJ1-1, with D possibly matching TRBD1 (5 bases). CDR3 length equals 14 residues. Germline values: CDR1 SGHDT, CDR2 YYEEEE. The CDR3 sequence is CASSLRGLNTEALF. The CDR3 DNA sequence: TGTGCCAGCAGCTTGCGGGGGTTGAACACTGAAGCTTTATTT.

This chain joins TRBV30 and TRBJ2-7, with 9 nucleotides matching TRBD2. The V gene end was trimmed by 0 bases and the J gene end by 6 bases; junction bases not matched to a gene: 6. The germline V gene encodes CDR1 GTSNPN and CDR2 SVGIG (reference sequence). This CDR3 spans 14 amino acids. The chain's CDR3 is CAWSVVLAGSEQYF. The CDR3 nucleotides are TGTGCCTGGAGTGTAGTGCTAGCGGGAAGCGAGCAGTACTTC.

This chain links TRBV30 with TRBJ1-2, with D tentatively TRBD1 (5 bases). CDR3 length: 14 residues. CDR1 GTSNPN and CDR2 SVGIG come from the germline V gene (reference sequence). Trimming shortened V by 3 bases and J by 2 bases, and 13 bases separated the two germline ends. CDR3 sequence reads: CAWSAYRTNYGYTF. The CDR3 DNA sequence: TGTGCCTGGAGCGCTTACAGGACCAACTATGGCTACACCTTC.

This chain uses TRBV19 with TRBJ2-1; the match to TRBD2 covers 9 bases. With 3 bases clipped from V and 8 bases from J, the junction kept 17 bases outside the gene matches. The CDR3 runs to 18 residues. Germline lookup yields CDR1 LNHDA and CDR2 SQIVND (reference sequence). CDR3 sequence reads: CASSIQNAASGIDDEQFF. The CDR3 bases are TGTGCCAGTAGTATCCAAAACGCCGCTAGCGGGATAGACGATGAGCAGTTCTTC.

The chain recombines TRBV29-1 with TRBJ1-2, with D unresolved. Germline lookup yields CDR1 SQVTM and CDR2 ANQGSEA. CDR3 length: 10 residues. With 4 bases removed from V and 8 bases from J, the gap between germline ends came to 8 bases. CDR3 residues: CSVAPPGYTF. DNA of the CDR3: TGCAGCGTTGCCCCCCCGGGCTACACCTTC.

The CDR3, as DNA: TGCGCCAGCAGCTCACAAGGGGGAAGCGGGACAGGGTTTTTTGGCTACACCTTC. It translates to CASSSQGGSGTGFFGYTF. This sequence joins TRBV5-1 and TRBJ1-2; TRBD1 matches at 9 bases. V gave up 3 bases and J gave up 7 bases; unmatched junction bases: 19. Germline V lookup: CDR1 SGHRS, CDR2 YFSETQ. The CDR3 contains 18 residues.

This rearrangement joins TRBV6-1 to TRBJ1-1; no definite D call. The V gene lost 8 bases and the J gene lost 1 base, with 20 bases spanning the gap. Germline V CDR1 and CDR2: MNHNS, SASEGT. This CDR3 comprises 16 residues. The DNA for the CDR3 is TGTGCCAGCCGTAAAGGGTGGGTGGCGGCGAACACTGAAGCTTTCTTT. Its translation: CASRKGWVAANTEAFF.

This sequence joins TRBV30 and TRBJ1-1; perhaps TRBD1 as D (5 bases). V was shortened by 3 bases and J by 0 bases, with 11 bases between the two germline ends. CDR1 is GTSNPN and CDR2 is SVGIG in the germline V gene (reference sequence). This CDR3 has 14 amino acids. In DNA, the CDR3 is TGTGCCTGGAGGCAGGGTGTGATGAACACTGAAGCTTTCTTT. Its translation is CAWRQGVMNTEAFF.